The 7 T cell receptor beta chains given below trace back to one sample, sequenced in a study of T cell responses to AZD1222 COVID-19 vaccine. Libraries were prepared by immunoSEQ multiplex PCR; TCRdb keeps only in-frame clonotypes and omits some of them. The data contain approximately 190,000 clones, around 90% of them seen just once; the ten biggest clones take up 0.95% to 1%. The sequences come from peripheral blood, collected on day 0 of AZD1222 vaccination. The receptors originated from an adult in good health.

The rearrangement links TRBV7-8 to TRBJ1-1; tentative D call: TRBD1 (5 bases). Germline V gene lookup returns CDR1 SGHVS and CDR2 FQNEAQ. Trimming took 7 bases from V and 6 from J, leaving 21 bases between them. The CDR3 covers 15 residues. The DNA of the CDR3 is TGTGCCAGCACCCCCAGGGTGGGGGTCCTCTCTGAAGCTTTCTTT. It codes for CASTPRVGVLSEAFF.

This rearrangement joins TRBV6-2 or TRBV6-3 to TRBJ2-7, with 11 bases lining up with TRBD2. The CDR3 covers 18 residues. The V gene end was trimmed by 2 bases and the J gene end by 3 bases; junction bases not matched to a gene: 12. Germline V lookup: CDR1 MNHEY, CDR2 SVGEGT. Here the CDR3 DNA reads TGTGCCAGCAGTTACCGGGCTAGCGGGGGGCCCACTTACTACGAGCAGTACTTC. It specifies CASSYRASGGPTYYEQYF.

The chain recombines TRBV7-2 with TRBJ1-6; TRBD1 might be the D (6 bases). From germline, CDR1 is SGHTA and CDR2 FQGNSA. Trimming pared 5 bases from V and 7 bases from J, leaving 12 bases between. The CDR3 runs 14 residues. The DNA for the CDR3 is TGTGCCAGCAGCCAGCGGGGACAAAATTCACCCCTCCACTTT. It codes for CASSQRGQNSPLHF. Based on the CDR3 plus reference TRBV7-2 and TRBJ1-6, the full variable domain is GAGVSQSPSNKVTEKGKDVELRCDPISGHTALYWYRQSLGQGLEFLIYFQGNSAPDKSGLPSDRFSAERTGGSVSTLTIQRTQQEDSAVYLCASSQRGQNSPLHFGNGTRLTVT.

The chain links TRBV5-8 to TRBJ1-1, with a tentative D call TRBD1 (6 bases). Germline V gene sequence: CDR1 SGHTS, CDR2 YDEGEE. V was shortened by 4 bases and J by 0 bases, with 13 bases between the two germline ends. CDR3 size: 15 residues. The CDR3 DNA follows: TGTGCCAGCAGCGCAGGACAGCTCATGAACACTGAAGCTTTCTTT. It codes for CASSAGQLMNTEAFF.

The V call is TRBV27, the J call TRBJ2-7; 8 bases are shared with TRBD2. The CDR3 runs to 12 residues. CDR1 MNHEY and CDR2 SMNVEV come from the germline V gene (reference sequence). V gave up 10 bases and J gave up 2 bases; unmatched junction bases: 4. The CDR3 sequence: CATGGVTYEQYF. DNA for the CDR3: TGTGCCACGGGGGGGGTTACCTACGAGCAGTACTTC.

In its sample, this clone was seen a few times. This chain joins TRBV10-3 and TRBJ1-1, with 8 bases that match TRBD1. Germline V gives CDR1 ENHRY, CDR2 SYGVKD. This CDR3 region has 15 residues. The junction had 7 bases not matched to a gene; V was cut back by 3 bases and J by 4 bases. CDR3: CAISEDGQGVTEAFF. The CDR3 nucleotides are TGTGCCATCAGTGAAGACGGACAGGGTGTCACTGAAGCTTTCTTT.

In DNA, the CDR3 is TGTGCCAGCAGTTACTCTGCAGGCGAAGCTTTCTTT. This encodes CASSYSAGEAFF. The rearrangement joins TRBV6-2 or TRBV6-3 to TRBJ1-1, with unresolved D. The CDR3 contains 12 residues. V gave up 0 bases and J gave up 8 bases, with 7 bases separating them. Germline CDR1 reads MNHEY; CDR2 reads SVGEGT.